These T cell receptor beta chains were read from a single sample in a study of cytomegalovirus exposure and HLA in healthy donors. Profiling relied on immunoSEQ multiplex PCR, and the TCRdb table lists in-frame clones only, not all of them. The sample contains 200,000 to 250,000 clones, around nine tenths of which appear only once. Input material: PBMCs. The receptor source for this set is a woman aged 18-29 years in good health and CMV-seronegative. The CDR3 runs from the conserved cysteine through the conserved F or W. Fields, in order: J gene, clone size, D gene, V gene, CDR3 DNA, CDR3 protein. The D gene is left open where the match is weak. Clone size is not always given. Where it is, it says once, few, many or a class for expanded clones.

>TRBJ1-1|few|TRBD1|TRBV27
TGTGCCAGCAGTGCCACCCAGACAGGGAAGAACACTGAAGCTTTCTTT
CASSATQTGKNTEAFF
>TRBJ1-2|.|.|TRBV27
TGTGCCAGCAGCCAACGCAGGCAGAACTATGGCTACACCTTC
CASSQRRQNYGYTF
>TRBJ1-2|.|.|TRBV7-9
TGTGCCAGCAGCTTGACGCGAGACTCTGGCTACACCTTC
CASSLTRDSGYTF
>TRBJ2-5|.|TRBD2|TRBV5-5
TGTGCCAGCAGCTCTGGTCTAGCGGGGGGGCAAGAGACCCAGTACTTC
CASSSGLAGGQETQYF
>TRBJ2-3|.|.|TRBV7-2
TGTGCCAGCAGCCCGAGCTCCGTTGCAGGGACGCAGTATTTT
CASSPSSVAGTQYF
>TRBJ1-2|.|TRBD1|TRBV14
TGTGCCAGCAGCACTACACTACAGGGGCGGGACGGCTACACCTTC
CASSTTLQGRDGYTF
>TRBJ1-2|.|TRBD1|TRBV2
TGTGCCAGCAGTGATCACGGCCGGACAGGGACTTCTCGCTATGGCTACACCTTC
CASSDHGRTGTSRYGYTF
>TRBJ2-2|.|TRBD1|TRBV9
TGTGCCAGCAGCGGCCGGGACAGGGGTTTCACCGGGGAGCTGTTTTTT
CASSGRDRGFTGELFF
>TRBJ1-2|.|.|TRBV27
TGTGCCAGCAGTTCCCGACTAACGACAGGCCACCCTTATGGCTACACCTTC
CASSSRLTTGHPYGYTF
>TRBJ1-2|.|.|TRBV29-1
TGCAGCGTTTATCTGAGGTCGGATAACTATGGCTACACCTTC
CSVYLRSDNYGYTF
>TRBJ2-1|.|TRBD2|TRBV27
TGTGCCAGCACTATAGCGGGGGGACGTTACAATGAGCAGTTCTTC
CASTIAGGRYNEQFF
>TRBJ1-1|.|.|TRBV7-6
TGTGCCAGCAGCTTAGTCTCAGGCCCGACGGCTGAAGCTTTCTTT
CASSLVSGPTAEAFF
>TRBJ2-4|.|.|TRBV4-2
TGTGCCAGCAGCCAAGATACAGTGGCCAAAAACATTCAGTACTTC
CASSQDTVAKNIQYF
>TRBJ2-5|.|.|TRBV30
TGTGCCTGGATGAGGACTACCCAAGAGACCCAGTACTTC
CAWMRTTQETQYF
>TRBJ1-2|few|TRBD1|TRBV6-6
TGTGCCAGCAGTCGAAACACAAGACAGGGCGATGGCTACACCTTC
CASSRNTRQGDGYTF
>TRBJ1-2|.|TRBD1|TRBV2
TGTGCCAGCAGGGGGACAGGGTTGGACTATGGCTACACCTTC
CASRGTGLDYGYTF